Shown below are 10 T cell receptor beta chains from a single sample sequenced in a study of blood T cell repertoires in COVID-19. Libraries were prepared by immunoSEQ multiplex PCR; TCRdb keeps only in-frame clonotypes and omits some of them. The sample has 200,000 to 250,000 clones; 65% to 90% are singletons. The sample was peripheral blood. All receptors come from a man older than 75 with acute or convalescent COVID-19.

Written as DNA, the CDR3 is TGTGCCAGCAGTGATCTCCTAACTAGCGGGAGGGAGACCCAGTACTTC. This encodes CASSDLLTSGRETQYF. The chain joins TRBV6-1 to TRBJ2-5; 12 bases fit TRBD2. Germline loops: CDR1 MNHNS, CDR2 SASEGT. This CDR3 has 16 amino acids. With 3 bases clipped from V and 5 bases from J, the junction kept 7 bases outside the gene matches.

This clone has a handful of counts. The CDR3 loop reads CASSPFMGWTTQETQYF. Here the CDR3 DNA reads TGCGCCAGCAGCCCCTTCATGGGCTGGACAACCCAAGAGACCCAGTACTTC. J is TRBJ2-5 and V is TRBV4-3; TRBD1 might be the D (5 bases). Germline lookup yields CDR1 LGHNA and CDR2 YSLEER. This CDR3 contains 17 residues. V dropped 4 bases and J dropped 1 base, with 19 bases sitting between them.

CDR3 sequence reads: CASSQDRAYSGNTIYF. The CDR3 bases are TGTGCCAGCAGTCAGGACAGGGCCTACTCTGGAAACACCATATATTTT. V usage is TRBV6-6 and J usage is TRBJ1-3; 8 nucleotides align to TRBD1. From germline, CDR1 is MNHNY and CDR2 SVGAGI (reference sequence). J gave up 0 bases and V 5 bases, and 6 bases lay outside the gene matches. The CDR3 length is 16 residues.

This rearrangement joins TRBV2 to TRBJ2-3; D not certain. This CDR3 has 15 residues. Looked up from germline, CDR1 is SNHLY and CDR2 is FYNNEI. The V end was cut by 6 bases, the J end by 3 bases, with 16 bases between. The CDR3 protein is CASRIQRLETDTQYF. CDR3 coding DNA: TGTGCCAGCAGAATTCAGCGCTTAGAGACAGATACGCAGTATTTT.

The chain carries TRBV21-1 and TRBJ1-5. TRBV21-1 is listed as a pseudogene. The CDR3 is made up of 16 amino acids. The CDR3: CASSLGGGVSNQPQHF. The CDR3 DNA reads TGTGCCAGCTCCCTAGGTGGGGGGGTAAGCAATCAGCCCCAGCATTTT.

This clone was recorded only once. V is TRBV30 and J is TRBJ2-5, with 8 bases identical to TRBD2. The CDR3 is 14 amino acids. Losses at the gene ends were 4 bases for V and 5 bases for J; bases not matched to a gene: 9. The V gene's germline CDR1 is GTSNPN and CDR2 SVGIG (reference sequence). CDR3 protein: CAWKVREGLETQYF. The CDR3 DNA reads as TGTGCCTGGAAAGTCCGGGAGGGCCTGGAGACCCAGTACTTC.

The CDR3 protein is CASSQRQHSGANVLTF. CDR3 DNA sequence: TGCGCCAGCAGCCAGAGACAGCACTCTGGGGCCAACGTCCTGACTTTC. The chain couples TRBV4-1 to TRBJ2-6, with a possible D match to TRBD1 (5 bases). The CDR3 covers 16 residues. The germline CDR1 and CDR2 sequences are MGHRA and YSYEKL. The V end lost 3 bases, the J end lost 0 bases, and 9 bases lay between the germline ends.

This chain uses TRBV7-2 with TRBJ1-5; D unclear. The CDR3 spans 15 residues. Germline values: CDR1 SGHTA, CDR2 FQGNSA. Between the trimmed V and J ends, which lost 1 base and 0 bases, there was a span of 7 bases. The CDR3 sequence: CASSLETYSNQPQHF. DNA of the CDR3: TGTGCCAGCAGCTTAGAGACATATAGCAATCAGCCCCAGCATTTT.

This clone was counted between two and nine times. This chain links TRBV10-3 with TRBJ1-5; 8 bases agree with TRBD1. Germline CDR1 reads ENHRY; CDR2 reads SYGVKD. V gave up 6 bases and J gave up 6 bases; unmatched junction bases: 7. The CDR3 is 14 residues long. The DNA for the CDR3 is TGTGCCATCAGCGAGCAGGGGGCGAGTCAGCCCCAGCATTTT. Its protein is CAISEQGASQPQHF.

V gene TRBV19 combines with J gene TRBJ1-1; D might be TRBD1 (6 bases). This CDR3 region has 12 residues. Trimming took off 5 bases at V and 4 bases at J, with 8 bases between the two ends. Per germline, CDR1 LNHDA and CDR2 SQIVND (reference sequence). The CDR3 bases are TGTGCCAGTAGTGAACAGGGCACTGAAGCTTTCTTT. The encoded protein is CASSEQGTEAFF.